A single sample is the source of the 4 T cell receptor beta chains below, sequenced in a study of blood T cell repertoires in COVID-19. Repertoires were generated with immunoSEQ multiplex PCR, while TCRdb's copy carries only in-frame clones and drops some. The profile shows about 120,000 clones, over 65% of them singletons. The source material was peripheral blood. All receptors derive from a young man with acute or convalescent COVID-19.

This rearrangement joins TRBV27 to TRBJ1-4; perhaps TRBD1 as D (6 bases). This CDR3 has 19 amino acids. CDR1 and CDR2 (germline): MNHEY, SMNVEV (reference sequence). Trimming took 5 bases from V and 3 from J, leaving 25 bases between them. The CDR3 DNA follows: TGTGCCAGCAGTGGACCTATGGACAGTTTTTGGGGGTCTAATGAAAAACTGTTTTTT. This translates into CASSGPMDSFWGSNEKLFF.

The V call is TRBV5-8, the J call TRBJ2-2; no clear D. The CDR3 sequence is 16 residues long. CDR1 and CDR2 (germline): SGHTS, YDEGEE. The V end lost 1 base, the J end lost 2 bases, and 12 bases lay between the germline ends. As DNA, the CDR3 is TGTGCCAGCAGCTTGCTGGGCAGGCTCAACACCGGGGAGCTGTTTTTT. It codes for CASSLLGRLNTGELFF.

The chain has TRBV2 and TRBJ1-6; D gene ambiguous. The CDR3 extends over 17 amino acids. The V end was cut by 3 bases, the J end by 10 bases, with 22 bases between. Germline CDR1 SNHLY, CDR2 FYNNEI. DNA of the CDR3: TGTGCCAGCAGTGATTCGCGGGAATCATCGGGATACTCACCCCTCCACTTT. As protein: CASSDSRESSGYSPLHF.

In DNA form, the CDR3 reads TGTGCCAGCAGCCCCCGGGGTCGGTCGGGCTACACCTTC. Translation: CASSPRGRSGYTF. The chain employs TRBV14 and TRBJ1-2; unclear D gene. The germline gives CDR1 SGHDN, CDR2 FVKESK. With 4 bases removed from V and 8 bases from J, the gap between germline ends came to 14 bases. CDR3 size: 13 residues.